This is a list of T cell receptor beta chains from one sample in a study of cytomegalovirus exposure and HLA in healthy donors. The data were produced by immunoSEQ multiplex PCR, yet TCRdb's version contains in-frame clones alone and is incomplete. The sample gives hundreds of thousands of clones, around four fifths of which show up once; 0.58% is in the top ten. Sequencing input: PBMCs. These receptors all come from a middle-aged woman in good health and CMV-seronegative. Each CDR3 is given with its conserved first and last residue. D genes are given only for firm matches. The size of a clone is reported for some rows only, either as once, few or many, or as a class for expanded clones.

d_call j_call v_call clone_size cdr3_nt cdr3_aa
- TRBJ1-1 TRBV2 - TGTGCCAGCAGTGAGGAGAGCACTGAAGCTTTCTTT CASSEESTEAFF
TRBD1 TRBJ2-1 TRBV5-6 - TGTGCCAGCAGCACAATTCAGGGGGCCTCCTACAATGAGCAGTTCTTC CASSTIQGASYNEQFF
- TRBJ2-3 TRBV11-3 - TGTGCCAGCAGCTTAGATCTGGGCTTACCCCATACGCAGTATTTT CASSLDLGLPHTQYF
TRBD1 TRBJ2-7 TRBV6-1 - TGTGCCAGCAGTGAAGGACAGGGTATTGCCCACGAGCAGTACTTC CASSEGQGIAHEQYF
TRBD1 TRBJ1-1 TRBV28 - TGTGCCAGCAGAGAGGAGGGGGCTAGTTTGAACACTGAAGCTTTCTTT CASREEGASLNTEAFF
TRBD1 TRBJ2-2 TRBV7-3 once TGTGCCAGCAGCTTAGGCACCGGGGACAGGGAAACCGGGGAGCTGTTTTTT CASSLGTGDRETGELFF
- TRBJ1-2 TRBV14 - TGTGCCAGCAGCCGGACAGCGTACTATGGCTACACCTTC CASSRTAYYGYTF
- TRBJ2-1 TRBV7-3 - TGTGCCAGCAGCTTATTGCCGGGACACTACAATGAGCAGTTCTTC CASSLLPGHYNEQFF
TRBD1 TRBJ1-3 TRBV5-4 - TGTGCCAGCAGCACCGGACAGGGACGCTCTGGAAACACCATATATTTT CASSTGQGRSGNTIYF
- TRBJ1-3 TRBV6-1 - TGTGCCAGCAGTTCCGGGGTCAGTAGAAACACCATATATTTT CASSSGVSRNTIYF
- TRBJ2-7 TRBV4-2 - TGTGCCAGCAGCCAAGATGTATATCCACTCTACGAGCAGTACTTC CASSQDVYPLYEQYF
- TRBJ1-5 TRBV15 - TGTGCCACCAGCAGAACCTCTGACAGGACACGACAGCCCCAGCATTTT CATSRTSDRTRQPQHF
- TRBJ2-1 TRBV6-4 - TGTGCCAGCAGTGACCAGGGTGGTGGGTACAATGAGCAGTTCTTC CASSDQGGGYNEQFF
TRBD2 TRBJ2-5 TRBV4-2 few TGTGCCAGCAGTCCCGCCGAGCGGGCGGGGGAAGAGACCCAGTACTTC CASSPAERAGEETQYF
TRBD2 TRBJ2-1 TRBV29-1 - TGCAGCGTAGCTTCGGGACTAGGCAGTTACAATGAGCAGTTCTTC CSVASGLGSYNEQFF
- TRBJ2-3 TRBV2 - TGTGCCAGCAGCCCTAACACAGATACGCAGTATTTT CASSPNTDTQYF
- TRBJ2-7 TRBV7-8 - TGTGCCAGCAGCTTACTATCCCCCACCCCCTACGAGCAGTACTTC CASSLLSPTPYEQYF
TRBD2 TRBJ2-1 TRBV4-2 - TGTGCCAGCAGCCAAGAGTCGGGACTAGCCATCAATGAGCAGTTCTTC CASSQESGLAINEQFF
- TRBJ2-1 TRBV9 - TGTGCCAGCAGCGTAGAGGGGGTTTACAATGAGCAGTTCTTC CASSVEGVYNEQFF
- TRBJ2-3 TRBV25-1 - TGTGCCAGCAGTGGAGTTCGGGATACGCAGTATTTT CASSGVRDTQYF
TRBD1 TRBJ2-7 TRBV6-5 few TGTGCCAGCAACGACAGGGGGCAAATCTACGAGCAGTACTTC CASNDRGQIYEQYF
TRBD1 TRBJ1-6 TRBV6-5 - TGTGCCAGCAGAGGACAGGGGGCTGGGTGGGCCCTCCACTTT CASRGQGAGWALHF
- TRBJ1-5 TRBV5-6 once TGTGCCAGCAGACTCAGGGGTGAAGGCAATCAGCCCCAGCATTTT CASRLRGEGNQPQHF
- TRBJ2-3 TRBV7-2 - TGTGCCAGCAGCTTAGGGTGGCAAGATACGCAGTATTTT CASSLGWQDTQYF
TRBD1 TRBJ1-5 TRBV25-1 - TGTGCCAGCAGTGAGACAGGGGGCAATCAGCCCCAGCATTTT CASSETGGNQPQHF
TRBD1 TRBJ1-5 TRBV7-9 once TGTGCCAGCAGCTTATCACCTTCCGGGACAGGGTTGAGTCAGCCCCAGCATTTT CASSLSPSGTGLSQPQHF
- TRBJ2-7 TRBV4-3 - TGCGCCAGCAGCCAAGACAGGGCCTACGAGCAGTACTTC CASSQDRAYEQYF
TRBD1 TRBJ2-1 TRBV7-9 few TGTGCCAGCAGCTTCCAGGGGGCCATCAATGAGCAGTTCTTC CASSFQGAINEQFF
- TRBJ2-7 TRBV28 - TGTGCCAGCAGACACGGGATCTCCTACGAGCAGTACTTC CASRHGISYEQYF
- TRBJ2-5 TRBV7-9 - TGTGCCAGCAGCGCCAGTCATGACCAGTACTTC CASSASHDQYF
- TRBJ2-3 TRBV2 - TGTGCCAGCAGTCACCCCCGGGACTCACTCACAGATACGCAGTATTTT CASSHPRDSLTDTQYF
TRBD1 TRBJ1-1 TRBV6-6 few TGTGCCAGCAGAGACCGGGACAGGAACACTGAAGCTTTCTTT CASRDRDRNTEAFF
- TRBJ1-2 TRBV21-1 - TGTGCCAGCAGCAGTCAGCCTTGGACAGGGCCTGGCTACACCTTC CASSSQPWTGPGYTF
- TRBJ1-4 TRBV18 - TGTGCCAGCTCACACGGGGTTTCCCAAAATGAAAAACTGTTTTTT CASSHGVSQNEKLFF
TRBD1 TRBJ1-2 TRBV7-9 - TGTTCCAGCAGCGAGACAGGGTCTGGCTACACCTTC CSSSETGSGYTF
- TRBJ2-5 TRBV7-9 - TGTGCCAGCAGCTTAGGTTCAGGGCCAGAGACCCAGTACTTC CASSLGSGPETQYF
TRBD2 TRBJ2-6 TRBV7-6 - TGTGCCAGCAGCCCCGGCGGGACTAGCGGGTCTGGGGCCAACGTCCTGACTTTC CASSPGGTSGSGANVLTF
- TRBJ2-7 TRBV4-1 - TGCGCCAGCAGCCAAGGGGTGGGCAGTGGCTACGAGCAGTACTTC CASSQGVGSGYEQYF
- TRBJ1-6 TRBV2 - TGTGCCAGCAGTGAAAGGAGCTTGAATTCACCCCTCCACTTT CASSERSLNSPLHF
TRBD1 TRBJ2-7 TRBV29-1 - TGCAGCACCCGGACAGGGGACCACGAGCAGTACTTC CSTRTGDHEQYF
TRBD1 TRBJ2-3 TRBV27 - TGTGCCAGCAGACAGGGGGTAACAGATACGCAGTATTTT CASRQGVTDTQYF
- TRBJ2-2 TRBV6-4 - TGTGCCAGCAGAGCTGACTTCGCTAACGGGGAGCTGTTTTTT CASRADFANGELFF
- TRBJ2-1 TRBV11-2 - TGTGCCAGCAGCCAACGAGCGGACTCGTCCTACAATGAGCAGTTCTTC CASSQRADSSYNEQFF